This T cell receptor beta chain appears in the sequencing data of a study of tissue T cells after allogeneic stem cell transplantation. Comparators were a few non-transplant cancer patients without known GI disease. Data came from immunoSEQ multiplex PCR; TCRdb stores just in-frame clones and leaves some out. The data show some 6,800 clones, with about 50% seen just once and 20% to 25% held by the top ten. The clonotype originates from a female donor older than 55 with lung cancer. The material sequenced was duodenum tissue, taken at autopsy.

The CDR3 here is CASSRALQETQYF. The CDR3 DNA follows: TGTGCCAGCAGCCGGGCCCTCCAAGAGACCCAGTACTTC. The chain carries TRBV5-4 and TRBJ2-5; D remains ambiguous. The CDR3 runs to 13 residues. CDR1 and CDR2 (germline): SGHNT, YYREEE (reference sequence). Trimming cost V 4 bases and J 1 base, with 8 bases left between them.